These 21 T cell receptor beta chains originate from one sample sequenced in a study of T cell repertoires in cytomegalovirus infection. Their recognized antigens are unknown. TCRdb ran MiXCR on the reads and lists one entry per CDR3 protein. The table shows approximately 310,000 distinct CDR3 sequences, with around 25% occurring only once. Sequencing used cultured PBMCs, obtained from culture after CMV antigen stimulation. The receptors here all came from a human donor in good health (CMV status not recorded). Some clones in this sample may be carry-over from other donors' samples.

The V call is TRBV12-3 or TRBV12-4, the J call TRBJ2-2; the D call may be TRBD1 or TRBD2 (5 bases each). The CDR3 extends over 15 amino acids. V was cut by 5 bases and J by 0 bases, with 10 bases left in between. The CDR3 protein is CASSKRDANTGELFF. The CDR3 DNA follows: TGTGCCAGCAGTAAACGGGACGCGAACACCGGGGAGCTGTTTTTT.

This clonotype was counted many times. The chain joins TRBV11-2 to TRBJ1-2, with D possibly TRBD1 on 5 matching bases. Trimming took 2 bases from V and 3 from J, leaving 13 bases between them. The CDR3 has 15 amino acids. Germline V gene data show CDR1 as SGHAT and CDR2 as FQNNGV. CDR3 amino acids: CASSLRGTADYGYTF. The CDR3 DNA reads as TGTGCCAGCAGCTTAAGGGGCACGGCAGACTATGGCTACACCTTC. Complete variable domain (other parts from reference TRBV11-2 and TRBJ1-2): EAGVAQSPRYKIIEKRQSVAFWCNPISGHATLYWYQQILGQGPKLLIQFQNNGVVDDSQLPKDRFSAERLKGVDSTLKIQPAKLEDSAVYLCASSLRGTADYGYTFGSGTRLTVV.

This clonotype was counted at least ten times. The chain has TRBV7-2 and TRBJ1-1; D remains ambiguous. CDR1 and CDR2 (germline): SGHTA, FQGNSA. Deletions cut 1 base from V and 1 base from J, with 13 bases between. The CDR3 loop spans 16 amino acids. The DNA for the CDR3 is TGTGCCAGCAGCTTAGTGGCCGGGTTGGGGAACACTGAAGCTTTCTTT. Amino acids: CASSLVAGLGNTEAFF.

This clonotype occurred many times. The chain links TRBV7-2 to TRBJ2-5, with D unresolved. The CDR3 is made up of 17 amino acids. Germline CDR1 and CDR2: SGHTA and FQGNSA. V dropped 5 bases and J dropped 0 bases, with 19 bases sitting between them. The CDR3 DNA reads TGTGCCAGCAGCCCTGTGGGCAGGCCTGCGTACCAAGAGACCCAGTACTTC. This codes for CASSPVGRPAYQETQYF.

This chain links TRBV20-1 with TRBJ2-1; 7 bases map to TRBD2. Trimming cost V 6 bases and J 7 bases; bases outside gene matches: 9. Germline loops: CDR1 DFQATT, CDR2 SNEGSKA (reference sequence). This CDR3 is built from 13 residues. The CDR3 DNA sequence: TGCAGTGCCCAACCCCCGCGGGGGAATGAGCAGTTCTTC. This encodes CSAQPPRGNEQFF.

This clonotype was counted many times. The rearrangement uses TRBV7-9 and TRBJ2-4; D unresolved. V lost 5 bases to trimming and J lost 8 bases, with 13 bases between them. This CDR3 comprises 13 residues. Germline values: CDR1 SEHNR, CDR2 FQNEAQ (reference sequence). This chain's CDR3 is CASSPFEFHIQYF. CDR3 in DNA: TGTGCCAGCAGCCCCTTTGAGTTTCACATTCAGTACTTC.

This clonotype occurred a few times. The rearrangement links TRBV7-9 to TRBJ1-6; D gene unclear. The CDR3 runs 13 residues. V was shortened by 4 bases and J by 8 bases, with 9 bases between the two germline ends. Germline CDR1 SEHNR, CDR2 FQNEAQ (reference sequence). This chain's CDR3 is CASSSDGDSPLHF. The CDR3 bases are TGTGCCAGCAGCTCGGACGGTGATTCACCCCTCCACTTT.

The rearrangement uses TRBV5-1 and TRBJ2-7; D call uncertain. CDR1 SGHRS and CDR2 YFSETQ come from the germline V gene. V lost 0 bases and J lost 0, with 13 bases in between. This CDR3 comprises 16 residues. The CDR3 nucleotides read TGCGCCAGCAGCTTGGGGGCCAGTCTAAGCTCCTACGAGCAGTACTTC. It yields the protein CASSLGASLSSYEQYF. Filled out from reference TRBV5-1 and TRBJ2-7, the complete variable domain reads KAGVTQTPRYLIKTRGQQVTLSCSPISGHRSVSWYQQTPGQGLQFLFEYFSETQRNKGNFPGRFSGRQFSNSRSEMNVSTLELGDSALYLCASSLGASLSSYEQYFGPGTRLTVT.

V usage is TRBV24-1 and J usage is TRBJ2-2; TRBD2 aligns across 7 bases. This CDR3 contains 13 residues. Germline V gene data show CDR1 as KGHDR and CDR2 as SFDVKD. The trim removed 10 bases at V and 6 bases at J, leaving 7 bases unmatched. This CDR3 is CATAGAGAGELFF. CDR3 DNA sequence: TGTGCCACTGCGGGTGCGGGGGCCGGGGAGCTGTTTTTT.

The rearrangement links TRBV7-9 to TRBJ2-5; 10 bases align to TRBD2. The V gene's germline CDR1 is SEHNR and CDR2 FQNEAQ (reference sequence). The junction had 16 bases not matched to a gene; V was cut back by 10 bases and J by 5 bases. The CDR3 runs to 16 residues. The CDR3 region is CAISGTSVWAVETQYF. CDR3 nucleotides: TGTGCCATTTCCGGGACTAGCGTCTGGGCGGTGGAGACCCAGTACTTC.

The chain uses TRBV12-3 or TRBV12-4 and TRBJ1-2, with D possibly TRBD1 on 5 matching bases. This CDR3 comprises 14 residues. V was trimmed by 7 bases and J by 3 bases, leaving 15 bases between them. The CDR3: CASIDPPRDYGYTF. The CDR3 nucleotides are TGTGCCAGCATCGATCCCCCCAGGGACTATGGCTACACCTTC.

The CDR3 reads CASSPRLLPNSPLHF. The CDR3 DNA follows: TGTGCCAGCAGTCCCAGGCTGTTACCGAATTCACCCCTCCACTTT. This chain links TRBV28 with TRBJ1-6; D unclear. The CDR3 has 15 amino acids. Germline V CDR1 and CDR2: MDHEN, SYDVKM. The V and J ends lost 5 bases and 7 bases respectively, with 15 bases between them.

The gene calls are TRBV12-3 or TRBV12-4 and TRBJ2-7; possible D gene TRBD2, 5 bases. Trimming shortened V by 5 bases and J by 5 bases, and 22 bases separated the two germline ends. The length of the CDR3 is 16 residues. This chain's CDR3 is CASSPAATRRKNEQYF. The CDR3 bases are TGTGCCAGCAGTCCAGCGGCGACCCGCCGGAAAAACGAGCAGTACTTC.

This clonotype was picked up many times. This chain connects TRBV28 to TRBJ1-5; D gene ambiguous. Germline-derived CDR1 and CDR2 are MDHEN and SYDVKM. Trimming stripped 7 bases from V and 2 bases from J, with 21 bases between. The CDR3 is 17 amino acids. In nucleotides, the CDR3 is TGTGCCAGCACGCCATCCCCGGGCAGTCGGGGCAATCAGCCCCAGCATTTT. Translated, it gives CASTPSPGSRGNQPQHF.

This clonotype was observed at least ten times. The chain employs TRBV20-1 and TRBJ2-7; 8 bases are a match to TRBD2. The length of the CDR3 is 15 residues. Germline V gene lookup returns CDR1 DFQATT and CDR2 SNEGSKA (reference sequence). Trimming at V came to 5 bases and at J to 2 bases, leaving 11 bases not matched to a gene. This CDR3 reads CSAFGGREATYEQYF. CDR3 in DNA: TGCAGTGCTTTCGGGGGGCGGGAGGCAACCTACGAGCAGTACTTC.

A few counts support this clonotype. This sequence joins TRBV7-8 and TRBJ2-7, with TRBD2 matching over 7 bases. Germline V gene lookup returns CDR1 SGHVS and CDR2 FQNEAQ. V shed 5 bases, J shed 7 bases, and the junction held 5 bases outside the gene matches. The CDR3 totals 12 residues. The CDR3 loop reads CASSKGGPEQYF. The CDR3 region has the DNA TGTGCCAGCAGCAAGGGAGGGCCGGAGCAGTACTTC. The complete variable domain, with remaining parts taken from reference TRBV7-8 and TRBJ2-7, reads GAGVSQSPRYKVAKRGQDVALRCDPISGHVSLFWYQQALGQGPEFLTYFQNEAQLDKSGLPSDRFFAERPEGSVSTLKIQRTQQEDSAVYLCASSKGGPEQYFGPGTRLTVT.

This clonotype was counted only a few times. As DNA, the CDR3 is TGTGCTAGTGGTTCCCCAACAGTGATGGGCAAAAACATTCAGTACTTC. It yields the protein CASGSPTVMGKNIQYF. The chain is built from TRBV12-5 and TRBJ2-4; no reliable D call. V lost 4 bases to trimming and J lost 3 bases, with 16 bases between them. CDR1 and CDR2 from the germline V gene are LGHNT and FRNRAP. The CDR3 covers 16 residues.

In DNA form, the CDR3 reads TGTGCCAGCAGTCGGGACGGGCCGCCCCAGCATTTT. Protein sequence: CASSRDGPPQHF. The chain uses TRBV6-2 or TRBV6-3 and TRBJ1-5, with D possibly matching TRBD1 (5 bases). The germline CDR1 and CDR2 sequences are MNHEY and SVGEGT. V lost 5 bases to trimming and J lost 9 bases, with 11 bases between them. CDR3 size: 12 residues.

This chain links TRBV11-3 with TRBJ1-4, with no clear D. The CDR3 extends over 15 amino acids. V lost 5 bases and J 4 bases, leaving 14 bases between the germline ends. Germline V gene data show CDR1 as SGHNT and CDR2 as YENEEA. DNA of the CDR3: TGTGCCAGCAGCGACGCCGGGATGCTTAATGAAAAACTGTTTTTT. Translating gives CASSDAGMLNEKLFF.

This clonotype was found many times. The rearrangement joins TRBV7-2 to TRBJ1-4, with a possible D match to TRBD1 (5 bases). This CDR3 contains 15 residues. CDR1 is SGHTA and CDR2 is FQGNSA in the germline V gene. Deletions cut 1 base from V and 7 bases from J, with 13 bases between. The CDR3 sequence: CASSLGGSRGEKLFF. The CDR3 DNA reads as TGTGCCAGCAGCTTAGGAGGCAGTAGGGGTGAAAAACTGTTTTTT.

The chain joins TRBV4-1 to TRBJ1-5; the D is unclear. This CDR3 contains 16 residues. Germline assignment: CDR1 MGHRA and CDR2 YSYEKL. V was clipped by 2 bases and J by 5 bases, with 16 bases between them. This CDR3 is CASSQLPTSEHQPQHF. As DNA, the CDR3 is TGCGCCAGCAGCCAACTTCCGACATCCGAGCATCAGCCCCAGCATTTT.